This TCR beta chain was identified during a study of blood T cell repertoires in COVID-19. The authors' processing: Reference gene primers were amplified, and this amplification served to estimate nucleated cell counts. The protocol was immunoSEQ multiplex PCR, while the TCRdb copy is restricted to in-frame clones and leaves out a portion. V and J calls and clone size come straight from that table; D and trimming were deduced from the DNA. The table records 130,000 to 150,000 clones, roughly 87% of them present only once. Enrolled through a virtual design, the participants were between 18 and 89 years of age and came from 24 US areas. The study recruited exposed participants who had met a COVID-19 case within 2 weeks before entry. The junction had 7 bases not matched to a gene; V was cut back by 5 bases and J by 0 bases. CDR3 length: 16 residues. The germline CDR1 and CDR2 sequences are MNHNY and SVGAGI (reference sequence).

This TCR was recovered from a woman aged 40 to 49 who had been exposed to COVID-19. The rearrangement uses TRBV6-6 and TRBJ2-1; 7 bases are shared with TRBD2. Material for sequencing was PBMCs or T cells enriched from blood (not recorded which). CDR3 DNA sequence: TGTGCCAGCAGTCCATTAGCGGGTGGCTCCTACAATGAGCAGTTCTTC. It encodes CASSPLAGGSYNEQFF.